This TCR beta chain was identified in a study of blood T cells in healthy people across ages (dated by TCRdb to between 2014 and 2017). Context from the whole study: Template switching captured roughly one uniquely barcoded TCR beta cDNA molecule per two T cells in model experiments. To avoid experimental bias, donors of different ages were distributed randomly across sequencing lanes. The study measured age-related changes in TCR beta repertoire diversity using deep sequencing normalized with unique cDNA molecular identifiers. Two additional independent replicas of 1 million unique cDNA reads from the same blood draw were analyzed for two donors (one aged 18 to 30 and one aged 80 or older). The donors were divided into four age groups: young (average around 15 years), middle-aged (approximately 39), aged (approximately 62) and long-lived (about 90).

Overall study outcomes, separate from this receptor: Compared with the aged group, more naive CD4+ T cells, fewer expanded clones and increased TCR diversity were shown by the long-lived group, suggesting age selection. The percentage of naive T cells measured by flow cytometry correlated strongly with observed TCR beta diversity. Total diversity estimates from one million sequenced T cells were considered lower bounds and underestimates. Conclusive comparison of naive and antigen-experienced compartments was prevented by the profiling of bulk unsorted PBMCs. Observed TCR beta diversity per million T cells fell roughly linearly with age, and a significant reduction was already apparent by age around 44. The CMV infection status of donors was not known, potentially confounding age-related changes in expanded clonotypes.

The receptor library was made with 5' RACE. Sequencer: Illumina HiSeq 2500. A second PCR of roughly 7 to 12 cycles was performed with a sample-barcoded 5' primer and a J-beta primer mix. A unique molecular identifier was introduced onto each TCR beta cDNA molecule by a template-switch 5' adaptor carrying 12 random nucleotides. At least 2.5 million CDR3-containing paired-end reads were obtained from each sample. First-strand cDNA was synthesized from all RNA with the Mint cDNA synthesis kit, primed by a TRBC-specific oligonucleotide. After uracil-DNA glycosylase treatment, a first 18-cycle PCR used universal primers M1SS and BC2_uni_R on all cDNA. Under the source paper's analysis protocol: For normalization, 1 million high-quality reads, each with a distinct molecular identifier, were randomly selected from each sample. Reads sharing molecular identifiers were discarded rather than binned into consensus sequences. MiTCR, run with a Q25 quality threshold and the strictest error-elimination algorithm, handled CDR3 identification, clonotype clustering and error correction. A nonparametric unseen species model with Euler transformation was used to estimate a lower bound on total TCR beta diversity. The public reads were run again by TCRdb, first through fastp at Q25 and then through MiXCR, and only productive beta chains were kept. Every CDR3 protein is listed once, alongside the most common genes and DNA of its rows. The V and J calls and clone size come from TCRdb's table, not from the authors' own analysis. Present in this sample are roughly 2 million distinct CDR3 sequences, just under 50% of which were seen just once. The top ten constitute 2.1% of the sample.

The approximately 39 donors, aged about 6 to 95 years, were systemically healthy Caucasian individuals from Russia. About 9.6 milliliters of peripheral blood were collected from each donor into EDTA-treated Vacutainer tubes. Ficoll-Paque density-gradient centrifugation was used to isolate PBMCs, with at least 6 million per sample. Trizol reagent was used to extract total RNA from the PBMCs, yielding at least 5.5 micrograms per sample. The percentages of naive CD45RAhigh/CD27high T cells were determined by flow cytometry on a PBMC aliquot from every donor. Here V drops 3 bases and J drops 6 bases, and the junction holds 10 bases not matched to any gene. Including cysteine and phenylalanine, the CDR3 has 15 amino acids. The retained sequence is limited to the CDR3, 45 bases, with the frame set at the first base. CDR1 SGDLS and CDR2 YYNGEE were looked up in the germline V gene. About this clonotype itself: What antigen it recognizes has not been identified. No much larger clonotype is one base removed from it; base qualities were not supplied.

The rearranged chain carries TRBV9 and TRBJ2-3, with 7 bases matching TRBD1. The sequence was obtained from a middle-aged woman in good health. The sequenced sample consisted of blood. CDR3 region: CASSAGDRCRDTQYF. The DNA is TGTGCCAGCAGCGCCGGGGACAGATGCAGGGATACGCAGTATTTT. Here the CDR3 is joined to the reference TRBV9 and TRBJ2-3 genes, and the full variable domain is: DSGVTQTPKHLITATGQRVTLRCSPRSGDLSVYWYQQSLDQGLQFLIQYYNGEERAKGNILERFSAQQFPDLHSELNLSSLELGDSALYFCASSAGDRCRDTQYFGPGTRLTVL.